The 17 T cell receptor beta chains given below trace back to one sample, sequenced in a study of blood T cell repertoires in COVID-19. The method was immunoSEQ multiplex PCR; TCRdb's version includes in-frame clones alone and lacks a portion of them. The profile shows 150,000 to 200,000 clones, 80% of them singletons. Source material: PBMCs or T cells enriched from blood (not recorded which). The receptors here all came from a woman aged 60-75 years who had recovered from COVID-19.

The rearrangement joins TRBV27 to TRBJ1-2; 9 positions agree with TRBD1. In germline, CDR1 is MNHEY, CDR2 SMNVEV (reference sequence). This CDR3 has 13 amino acids. Trimming took 6 bases from V and 6 from J; bases not matched to a gene: 5. Here the CDR3 reads CASRSTGGHGYTF. The DNA for the CDR3 is TGTGCCAGCAGATCCACAGGGGGCCATGGCTACACCTTC.

As regards this clone: Mismatch with germline at one junction end may stem from a read error. V gene TRBV6-5 combines with J gene TRBJ1-5; the D gene is possibly TRBD1 (5 bases). Germline CDR1 reads MNHEY; CDR2 reads SVGAGI. This CDR3 comprises 14 residues. DNA of the CDR3: TGTGCCAGCATTTGGGGGGGTAGCGATCAGCCCCAGCATTTT. Encoded protein: CASIWGGSDQPQHF.

The rearrangement uses TRBV19 and TRBJ2-2; 12 positions match TRBD1. The CDR3 loop spans 16 amino acids. Germline trimming cut 7 bases from V and 6 bases from J; bases unmatched to any gene: 9. CDR1 is LNHDA and CDR2 is SQIVND in the germline V gene (reference sequence). The CDR3 coding sequence is TGTGCCAGTACCGAACCGGGACAGGGGGCCCCCGGGGAGCTGTTTTTT. It is translated as CASTEPGQGAPGELFF.

This rearrangement joins TRBV9 to TRBJ2-2; D gene uncertain. Germline V gene sequence: CDR1 SGDLS, CDR2 YYNGEE. With 1 base removed from V and 1 base from J, the gap between germline ends came to 2 bases. The CDR3 contains 13 residues. CDR3 in DNA: TGTGCCAGCAGCGTACAGAACACCGGGGAGCTGTTTTTT. This translates into CASSVQNTGELFF.

V gene TRBV6-1 combines with J gene TRBJ1-1; D is unresolved. CDR3 length equals 14 residues. V was cut by 1 base and J by 1 base, with 7 bases left in between. Germline loops: CDR1 MNHNS, CDR2 SASEGT. CDR3 protein: CASSEDRGNTEAFF. Written as DNA, the CDR3 is TGTGCCAGCAGTGAAGATCGGGGGAACACTGAAGCTTTCTTT.

This clone has just one count. This rearrangement joins TRBV5-4 to TRBJ1-5; tentative D call: TRBD1 (6 bases). This CDR3 is 13 amino acids long. Germline V gene sequence: CDR1 SGHNT, CDR2 YYREEE (reference sequence). Trimming stripped 3 bases from V and 4 bases from J, with 8 bases between. The CDR3 protein is CASSSDRNQPQHF. CDR3 bases: TGTGCCAGCAGCTCGGACAGAAATCAGCCCCAGCATTTT.

This clone was counted once. The chain employs TRBV9 and TRBJ2-2, with TRBD2 matching over 11 bases. The CDR3 totals 17 residues. Germline V CDR1 and CDR2: SGDLS, YYNGEE. The V gene end was trimmed by 4 bases and the J gene end by 2 bases; junction bases not matched to a gene: 7. This CDR3 is CASSLKTSGGNTGELFF. CDR3 nucleotides: TGTGCCAGCAGCTTAAAAACTAGCGGGGGAAACACCGGGGAGCTGTTTTTT.

This rearrangement joins TRBV6-5 to TRBJ2-1, with 7 bases fitting TRBD1. J gave up 15 bases and V 5 bases, and 10 bases lay outside the gene matches. Germline V gene data show CDR1 as MNHEY and CDR2 as SVGAGI. CDR3 length equals 12 residues. The CDR3 reads CASSKFGQATFF. CDR3 nucleotides: TGTGCCAGCAGTAAATTTGGACAGGCTACGTTCTTC.

In its sample, this clone was seen a few times. This chain uses TRBV7-8 with TRBJ2-3; 8 bases align to TRBD1. The CDR3 sequence is 13 residues long. Germline-derived CDR1 and CDR2 are SGHVS and FQNEAQ. The V segment lost 5 bases and the J segment 3 bases; nucleotides outside the gene matches: 1. DNA for the CDR3: TGTGCCAGCAGCCGGGACAGGACAGATACGCAGTATTTT. Translated, it gives CASSRDRTDTQYF.

The count of this clone is one. J is TRBJ1-2 and V is TRBV6-5, with 9 bases matching TRBD1. In germline, CDR1 is MNHEY, CDR2 SVGAGI. This CDR3 is built from 12 residues. Trimming at V came to 9 bases and at J to 8 bases, leaving 7 bases not matched to a gene. This CDR3 is CARGRTGDGYTF. In DNA form, the CDR3 reads TGTGCCAGGGGTAGGACAGGGGACGGCTACACCTTC.

The chain uses TRBV3-1 (or the pseudogene TRBV3-2) and TRBJ1-3; D unresolved. CDR1 and CDR2 from the germline V gene are LGHDT and YNNKEL (reference sequence). Trimming removed 2 bases from V and 1 base from J, with 3 bases in between. This CDR3 comprises 13 residues. CDR3 in DNA: TGTGCCAGCAGCCAACAGTCTGGAAACACCATATATTTT. Encoded protein: CASSQQSGNTIYF.

The gene calls are TRBV10-3 and TRBJ1-1; D gene uncertain. The CDR3 covers 13 residues. Trimming left V 7 bases short and J 1 base short, with 10 bases between. Germline values: CDR1 ENHRY, CDR2 SYGVKD. The CDR3 region has the DNA TGTGCCATCACCACCGACAAGAACACTGAAGCTTTCTTT. Its protein product is CAITTDKNTEAFF.

This clone was seen just once. This chain joins TRBV9 and TRBJ2-5; 14 bases map to TRBD2. The CDR3 contains 15 residues. Looked up from germline, CDR1 is SGDLS and CDR2 is YYNGEE. V lost 3 bases, J lost 4 bases, and 2 bases stayed unmatched. CDR3 residues: CASSEGLAGVETQYF. The DNA for the CDR3 is TGTGCCAGCAGCGAGGGACTAGCGGGGGTAGAGACCCAGTACTTC.

CDR3 amino acids: CASSAAPGQHYGYTF. CDR3 nucleotides: TGTGCCAGCAGCGCAGCTCCGGGACAGCACTATGGCTACACCTTC. The chain has TRBV9 and TRBJ1-2; TRBD1 matches 7 bases. This CDR3 comprises 15 residues. With V trimmed by 3 bases and J by 3 bases, 8 bases remained unmatched. Per the germline V gene, CDR1 is SGDLS and CDR2 is YYNGEE. Full variable domain (missing parts from reference TRBV9 and TRBJ1-2): DSGVTQTPKHLITATGQRVTLRCSPRSGDLSVYWYQQSLDQGLQFLIQYYNGEERAKGNILERFSAQQFPDLHSELNLSSLELGDSALYFCASSAAPGQHYGYTFGSGTRLTVV.

The chain has TRBV11-2 and TRBJ2-7, with 9 bases lining up with TRBD1. V gave up 3 bases and J gave up 6 bases; unmatched junction bases: 6. This CDR3 is built from 14 residues. In germline, CDR1 is SGHAT, CDR2 FQNNGV. This CDR3 is CASSFQTGGGEQYF. In nucleotides, the CDR3 is TGTGCCAGCAGCTTCCAGACAGGGGGGGGCGAGCAGTACTTC.

Note on this clone: Within the sample, other DNA sequences also encode this same CDR3. V and J are TRBV5-1 and TRBJ2-7; D is undetermined. The CDR3 runs to 12 residues. CDR1 SGHRS and CDR2 YFSETQ come from the germline V gene. V dropped 3 bases and J dropped 1 base, with 5 bases sitting between them. The CDR3 DNA reads TGCGCCAGCAGCTCCGGGTCCTACGAGCAGTACTTC. Its protein product is CASSSGSYEQYF.

The sample holds one count of this clone. This chain links TRBV29-1 with TRBJ2-7; D gene ambiguous. V shed 1 base and J shed 8 bases, with 12 bases lying between them. CDR1 SQVTM and CDR2 ANQGSEA come from the germline V gene. The CDR3 runs to 12 residues. The CDR3 loop reads CSVEVPPTKQYF. The CDR3 DNA follows: TGCAGCGTTGAAGTTCCCCCTACCAAGCAGTACTTC.